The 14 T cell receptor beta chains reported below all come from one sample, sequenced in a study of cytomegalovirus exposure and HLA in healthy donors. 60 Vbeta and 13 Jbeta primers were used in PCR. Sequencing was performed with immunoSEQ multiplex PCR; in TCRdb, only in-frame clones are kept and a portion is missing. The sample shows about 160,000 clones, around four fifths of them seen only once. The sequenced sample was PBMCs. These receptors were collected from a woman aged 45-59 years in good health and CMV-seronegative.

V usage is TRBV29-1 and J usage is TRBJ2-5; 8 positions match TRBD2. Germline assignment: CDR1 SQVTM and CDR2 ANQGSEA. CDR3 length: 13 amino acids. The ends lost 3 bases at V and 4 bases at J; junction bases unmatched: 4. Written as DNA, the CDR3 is TGCAGCGTTGAGAGGCTAGCGGGAGAGACCCAGTACTTC. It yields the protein CSVERLAGETQYF.

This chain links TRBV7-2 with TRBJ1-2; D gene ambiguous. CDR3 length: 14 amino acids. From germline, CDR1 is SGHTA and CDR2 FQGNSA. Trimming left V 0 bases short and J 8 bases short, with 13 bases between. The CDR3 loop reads CASSLAEGFGGYTF. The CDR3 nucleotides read TGTGCCAGCAGCTTAGCGGAGGGATTCGGCGGCTACACCTTC.

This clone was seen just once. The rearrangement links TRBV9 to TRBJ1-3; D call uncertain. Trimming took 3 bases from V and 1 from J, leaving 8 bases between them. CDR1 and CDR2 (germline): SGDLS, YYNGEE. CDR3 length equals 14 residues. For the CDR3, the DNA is TGTGCCAGCAGCGCGGTTGATTCTGGAAACACCATATATTTT. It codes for CASSAVDSGNTIYF.

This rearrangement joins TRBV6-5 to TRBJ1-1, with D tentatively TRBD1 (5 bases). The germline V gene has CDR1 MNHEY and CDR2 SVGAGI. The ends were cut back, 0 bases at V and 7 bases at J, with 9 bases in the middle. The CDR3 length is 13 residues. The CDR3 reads CASSYSLTVEAFF. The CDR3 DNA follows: TGTGCCAGCAGTTACTCCCTGACAGTTGAAGCTTTCTTT.

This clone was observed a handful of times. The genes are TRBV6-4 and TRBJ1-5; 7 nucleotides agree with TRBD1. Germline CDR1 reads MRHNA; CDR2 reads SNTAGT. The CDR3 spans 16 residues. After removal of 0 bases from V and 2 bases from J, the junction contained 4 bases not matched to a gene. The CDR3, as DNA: TGTGCCAGCAGTGACTCAGACAGGGTTGGCAATCAGCCCCAGCATTTT. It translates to CASSDSDRVGNQPQHF.

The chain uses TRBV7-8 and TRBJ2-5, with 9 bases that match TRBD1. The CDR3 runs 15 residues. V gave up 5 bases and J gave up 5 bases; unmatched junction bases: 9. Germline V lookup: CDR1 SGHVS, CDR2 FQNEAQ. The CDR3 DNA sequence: TGTGCCAGCAGCCCGCGCAACGGACAGGGGGAGACCCAGTACTTC. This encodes CASSPRNGQGETQYF.

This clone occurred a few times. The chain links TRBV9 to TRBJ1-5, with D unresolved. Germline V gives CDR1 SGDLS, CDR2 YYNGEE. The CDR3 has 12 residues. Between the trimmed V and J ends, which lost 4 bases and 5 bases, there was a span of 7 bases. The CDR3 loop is CASSPPDQPQHF. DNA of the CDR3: TGTGCCAGCAGCCCCCCGGATCAGCCCCAGCATTTT.

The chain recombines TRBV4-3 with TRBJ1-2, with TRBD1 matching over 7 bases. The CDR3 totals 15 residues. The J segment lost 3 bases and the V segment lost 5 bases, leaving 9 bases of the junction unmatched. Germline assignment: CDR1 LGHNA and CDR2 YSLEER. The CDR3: CASSEDTGEYYGYTF. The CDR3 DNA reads TGCGCCAGCAGCGAGGATACAGGGGAATACTATGGCTACACCTTC.

The CDR3 DNA is TGTGCCAGCAGTGAAGATACTAGGTTTGGCAGGAAAATTTACGAGCAGTACTTC. This codes for CASSEDTRFGRKIYEQYF. V and J are TRBV6-1 and TRBJ2-7, with TRBD2 as a possible D gene (5 bases). Trimming pared 1 base from V and 4 bases from J, leaving 23 bases between. This CDR3 has 18 residues. Germline V gene sequence: CDR1 MNHNS, CDR2 SASEGT.

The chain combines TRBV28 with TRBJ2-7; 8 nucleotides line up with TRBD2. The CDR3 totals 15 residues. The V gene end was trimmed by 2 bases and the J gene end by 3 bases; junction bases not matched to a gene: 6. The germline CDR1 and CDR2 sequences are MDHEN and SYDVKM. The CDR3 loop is CASSLPLAGFYEQYF. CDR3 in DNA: TGTGCCAGCAGTTTACCCCTAGCGGGTTTCTACGAGCAGTACTTC.

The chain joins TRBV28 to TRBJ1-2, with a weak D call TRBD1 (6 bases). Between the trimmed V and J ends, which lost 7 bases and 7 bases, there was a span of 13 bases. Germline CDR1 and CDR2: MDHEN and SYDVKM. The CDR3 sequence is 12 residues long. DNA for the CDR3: TGTGCCAGCATCGAAGGGGGTTCTGGCTACACCTTC. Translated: CASIEGGSGYTF.

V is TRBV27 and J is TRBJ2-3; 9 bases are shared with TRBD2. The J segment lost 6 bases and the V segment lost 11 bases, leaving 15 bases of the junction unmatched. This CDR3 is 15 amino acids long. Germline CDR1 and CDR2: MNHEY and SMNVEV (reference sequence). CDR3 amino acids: CASVRGAGGVDTQYF. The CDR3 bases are TGTGCCTCTGTGAGGGGAGCGGGGGGCGTGGATACGCAGTATTTT.

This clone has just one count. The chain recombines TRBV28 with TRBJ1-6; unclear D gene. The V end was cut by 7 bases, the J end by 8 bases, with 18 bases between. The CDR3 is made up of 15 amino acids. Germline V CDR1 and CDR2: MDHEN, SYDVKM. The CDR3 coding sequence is TGTGCCAGCACTACTGCTTCCCTCCTTGATTCACCCCTCCACTTT. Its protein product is CASTTASLLDSPLHF.

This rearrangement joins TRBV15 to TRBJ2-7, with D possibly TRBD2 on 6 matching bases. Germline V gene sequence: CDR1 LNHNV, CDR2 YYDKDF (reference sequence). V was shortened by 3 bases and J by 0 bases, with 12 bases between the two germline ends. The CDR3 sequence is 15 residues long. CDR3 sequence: CATSREGDSSYEQYF. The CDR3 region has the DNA TGTGCCACCAGCAGGGAGGGTGACAGCTCCTACGAGCAGTACTTC.